Listed here are 17 T cell receptor beta chains from one sample, sequenced in a study of T cell changes during pregnancy in multiple sclerosis. Data came from immunoSEQ multiplex PCR; TCRdb stores just in-frame clones and leaves some out. In the table there are 30,000 to 40,000 clones, 85% to 95% of which are singletons. The specimen was CD8+ T cells from peripheral blood mononuclear cells, collected in the third trimester of pregnancy. These receptors were taken from a female donor with multiple sclerosis, enrolled in a pregnancy study.

The V call is TRBV11-2, the J call TRBJ2-1; TRBD2 matches at 8 bases. The CDR3 sequence is 16 residues long. CDR1 and CDR2 (germline): SGHAT, FQNNGV. V lost 1 base to trimming and J lost 8 bases; unmatched junction nucleotides: 10. The CDR3: CASSLVGGAPLDEQFF. CDR3 DNA: TGTGCCAGCAGCTTAGTCGGGGGGGCTCCTCTCGATGAGCAGTTCTTC. The variable domain in full, completed from reference TRBV11-2 and TRBJ2-1, reads EAGVAQSPRYKIIEKRQSVAFWCNPISGHATLYWYQQILGQGPKLLIQFQNNGVVDDSQLPKDRFSAERLKGVDSTLKIQPAKLEDSAVYLCASSLVGGAPLDEQFFGPGTRLTVL.

The J gene is TRBJ2-3, the V gene TRBV27, with D possibly being TRBD2 (6 bases). Germline lookup yields CDR1 MNHEY and CDR2 SMNVEV (reference sequence). The CDR3 totals 15 residues. With 6 bases removed from V and 0 bases from J, the gap between germline ends came to 13 bases. CDR3 protein: CASRPPGGSTDTQYF. The CDR3 nucleotides read TGTGCCAGCAGGCCCCCCGGGGGTAGCACAGATACGCAGTATTTT.

The chain uses TRBV20-1 and TRBJ1-1; D is uncertain. The CDR3 runs to 11 residues. The V and J ends lost 3 bases and 6 bases respectively, with 8 bases between them. CDR1 is DFQATT, CDR2 SNEGSKA, per germline (reference sequence). The CDR3 here is CSASEGSEAFF. The CDR3 DNA is TGCAGTGCTAGTGAGGGCTCTGAAGCTTTCTTT.

The chain recombines TRBV6-1 with TRBJ2-6; a weak D match, TRBD2 (6 bases). Trimming left V 4 bases short and J 0 bases short, with 13 bases between. This CDR3 is 17 amino acids long. Germline assignment: CDR1 MNHNS and CDR2 SASEGT. The CDR3 nucleotides are TGTGCCAGCAGTGTGGAGGGCTCTCACTCTGGGGCCAACGTCCTGACTTTC. This gives the protein CASSVEGSHSGANVLTF.

CDR3 nucleotide sequence: TGTGCCAGCAGCAGCGGGACAGGCTTCGATGGCTACACCTTC. The encoded protein is CASSSGTGFDGYTF. V and J are TRBV27 and TRBJ1-2, with 8 bases matching TRBD1. CDR1 is MNHEY and CDR2 is SMNVEV in the germline V gene (reference sequence). The CDR3 runs to 14 residues. Losses at the gene ends were 6 bases for V and 6 bases for J; bases not matched to a gene: 9.

This clone was picked up one time. The J gene is TRBJ2-7, the V gene TRBV21-1; the table's D call TRBD1 went unverified against the DNA. TRBV21-1 counts as a pseudogene. The length of the CDR3 is 20 residues. This chain's CDR3 is CASSKVSLSGQVVLRYEQYF. CDR3 DNA: TGTGCCAGCAGCAAAGTAAGTTTATCGGGACAGGTTGTGTTGCGCTACGAGCAGTACTTC.

The genes are TRBV9 and TRBJ2-2; D is unresolved. This CDR3 is 13 amino acids long. V was pared by 4 bases and J by 6 bases, with 10 bases between. CDR1 is SGDLS, CDR2 YYNGEE, per germline. CDR3 nucleotides: TGTGCCAGCAGCCCTCCGGTCGCCGGGGAGCTGTTTTTT. Translating gives CASSPPVAGELFF.

The J gene is TRBJ2-7, the V gene TRBV28; D gene ambiguous. Trimming took 5 bases from V and 0 from J, leaving 8 bases between them. CDR1 is MDHEN, CDR2 SYDVKM, per germline. The CDR3 has 13 residues. The CDR3 sequence is CASSQPSSYEQYF. The CDR3 region has the DNA TGTGCCAGCAGTCAACCTAGCTCCTACGAGCAGTACTTC. Together with reference TRBV28 and TRBJ2-7, the CDR3 gives the full variable domain: DVKVTQSSRYLVKRTGEKVFLECVQDMDHENMFWYRQDPGLGLRLIYFSYDVKMKEKGDIPEGYSVSREKKERFSLILESASTNQTSMYLCASSQPSSYEQYFGPGTRLTVT.

This clone has only one observation. The gene calls are TRBV9 and TRBJ1-1, with D uncertain. This CDR3 has 13 residues. V lost 4 bases, J lost 5 bases, and 12 bases lay in between. Germline V gives CDR1 SGDLS, CDR2 YYNGEE. For the CDR3, the DNA is TGTGCCAGCAGCAGCGAGGCTGTGACTGAAGCTTTCTTT. It yields the protein CASSSEAVTEAFF.

This clone was observed a single time. The chain carries TRBV27 and TRBJ2-7; D perhaps matches TRBD2 (5 bases). Germline CDR1 is MNHEY and CDR2 is SMNVEV (reference sequence). V was pared by 5 bases and J by 2 bases, with 13 bases between. The CDR3 has 14 amino acids. The chain's CDR3 is CASSGPSGAYEQYF. The CDR3 DNA is TGTGCCAGCAGTGGCCCCTCCGGGGCCTACGAGCAGTACTTC.

V and J are TRBV6-6 and TRBJ2-2; no definite D call. CDR1 MNHNY and CDR2 SVGAGI come from the germline V gene (reference sequence). Trimming cost V 0 bases and J 0 bases, with 5 bases left between them. This CDR3 spans 15 amino acids. The CDR3 region is CASSYSDTNTGELFF. The CDR3 coding sequence is TGTGCCAGCAGTTACTCAGACACGAACACCGGGGAGCTGTTTTTT.

The CDR3 loop reads CASSLVTAAYNEQFF. DNA of the CDR3: TGTGCCAGTAGCCTGGTGACAGCCGCCTACAATGAGCAGTTCTTC. This rearrangement joins TRBV19 to TRBJ2-1; perhaps TRBD1 as D (5 bases). CDR1 is LNHDA and CDR2 is SQIVND in the germline V gene (reference sequence). This CDR3 region has 15 residues. V shed 6 bases and J shed 2 bases, with 14 bases lying between them. Variable domain in full (rest from reference TRBV19 and TRBJ2-1): DGGITQSPKYLFRKEGQNVTLSCEQNLNHDAMYWYRQDPGQGLRLIYYSQIVNDFQKGDIAEGYSVSREKKESFPLTVTSAQKNPTAFYLCASSLVTAAYNEQFFGPGTRLTVL.

The chain links TRBV6-5 to TRBJ2-7; TRBD1 matches at 9 bases. V was clipped by 5 bases and J by 1 base; unmatched bases: 6. The CDR3 is 15 amino acids. CDR1 is MNHEY, CDR2 SVGAGI, per germline. CDR3 loop: CASSNTGGSSYEQYF. The DNA of the CDR3 is TGTGCCAGCAGTAACACAGGGGGCTCGTCCTACGAGCAGTACTTC.

CDR3 DNA sequence: TGCGCCAGCAGCCACGAAGAGCGTACTAATTCACCCCTCCACTTT. Amino acid sequence: CASSHEERTNSPLHF. The chain carries TRBV4-1 and TRBJ1-6; D remains ambiguous. The CDR3 is made up of 15 amino acids. Trimming cost V 3 bases and J 6 bases, with 12 bases left between them. From germline, CDR1 is MGHRA and CDR2 YSYEKL.

This clone was detected once. This chain connects TRBV19 to TRBJ1-5; D remains unclear. The CDR3 has 14 amino acids. In germline, CDR1 is LNHDA, CDR2 SQIVND (reference sequence). Trimming pared 0 bases from V and 6 bases from J, leaving 9 bases between. CDR3: CASSIDIDFQPQHF. The CDR3 DNA reads TGTGCCAGTAGTATAGATATCGACTTTCAGCCCCAGCATTTT.

The chain couples TRBV5-1 to TRBJ2-7; 7 bases align to TRBD2. The V gene end was trimmed by 3 bases and the J gene end by 3 bases; junction bases not matched to a gene: 15. Germline lookup yields CDR1 SGHRS and CDR2 YFSETQ. The CDR3 runs 17 residues. CDR3 loop: CASSSAPGGLLYYEQYF. CDR3 DNA: TGCGCCAGCAGCTCGGCCCCGGGGGGACTCCTATACTACGAGCAGTACTTC.

This CDR3 is CASSRGRQGTEAFF. The CDR3 region has the DNA TGTGCCAGCAGCAGGGGGAGACAGGGGACTGAAGCTTTCTTT. The chain carries TRBV21-1 and TRBJ1-1; the table's TRBD1 call for D was not verified on the DNA. TRBV21-1 is described as a pseudogene. CDR3 size: 14 residues.